Sequencing of this T cell receptor beta chain was carried out in a study of response to subunit inactivated influenza vaccine. Using its own MiXCR run on the RT-PCR reads, TCRdb lists one record per CDR3 protein. This sample yields some 800,000 distinct CDR3 sequences, of which 20% to 25% are seen a single time; 10% to 13% belongs to the top ten. From germline, CDR1 is DFQATT and CDR2 SNEGSKA (reference sequence). The CDR3 sequence is 15 residues long. V lost 1 base and J lost 5, with 16 bases in between. This chain links TRBV20-1 with TRBJ2-3, with TRBD2 as a possible D gene (7 bases). The clonotype comes from a man over 45 who received an inactivated influenza vaccine. Here the sequenced sample was PBMCs from blood, taken roughly 5 days after vaccination. CDR3 sequence (DNA): TGCAGTGCTAGAGGTCGGGGGGCTAGGGTAGATACGCAGTATTTT. Protein sequence: CSARGRGARVDTQYF.